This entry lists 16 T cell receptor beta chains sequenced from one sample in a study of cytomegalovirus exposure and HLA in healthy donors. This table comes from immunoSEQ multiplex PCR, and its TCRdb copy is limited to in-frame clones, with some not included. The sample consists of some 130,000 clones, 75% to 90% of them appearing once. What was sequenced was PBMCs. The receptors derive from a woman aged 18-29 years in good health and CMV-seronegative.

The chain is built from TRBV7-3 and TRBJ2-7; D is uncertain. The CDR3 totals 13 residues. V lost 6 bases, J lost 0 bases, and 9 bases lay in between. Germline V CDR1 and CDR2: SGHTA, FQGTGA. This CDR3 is CASSALPSYEQYF. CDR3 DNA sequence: TGTGCCAGCAGTGCACTTCCCTCCTACGAGCAGTACTTC.

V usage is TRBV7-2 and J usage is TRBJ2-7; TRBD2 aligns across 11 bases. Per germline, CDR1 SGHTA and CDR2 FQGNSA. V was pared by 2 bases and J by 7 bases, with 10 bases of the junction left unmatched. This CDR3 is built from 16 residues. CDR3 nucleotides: TGTGCCAGCAGCTTATGGGGTCTAGCGGGGGGCCTGGAGCAGTACTTC. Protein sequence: CASSLWGLAGGLEQYF.

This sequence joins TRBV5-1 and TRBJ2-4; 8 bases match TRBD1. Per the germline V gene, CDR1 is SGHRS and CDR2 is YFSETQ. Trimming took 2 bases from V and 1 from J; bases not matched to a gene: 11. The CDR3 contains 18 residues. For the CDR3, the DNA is TGCGCCAGCAGCTTCGGGACAGGCGTCTTGGGGGCCAAAAACATTCAGTACTTC. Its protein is CASSFGTGVLGAKNIQYF.

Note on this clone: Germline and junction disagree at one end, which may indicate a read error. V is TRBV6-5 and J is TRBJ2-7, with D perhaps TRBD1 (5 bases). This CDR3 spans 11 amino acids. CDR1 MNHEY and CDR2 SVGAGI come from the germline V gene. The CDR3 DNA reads TGTGCCAGCAGAAACAGGACCTGGCCCCACTTC. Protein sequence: CASRNRTWPHF.

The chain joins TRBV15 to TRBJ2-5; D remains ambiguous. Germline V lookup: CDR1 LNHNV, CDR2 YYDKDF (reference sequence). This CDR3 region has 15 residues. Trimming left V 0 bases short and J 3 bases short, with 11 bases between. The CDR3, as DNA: TGTGCCACCAGCAGAGATCTGGGCCCTGAAGAGACCCAGTACTTC. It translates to CATSRDLGPEETQYF.

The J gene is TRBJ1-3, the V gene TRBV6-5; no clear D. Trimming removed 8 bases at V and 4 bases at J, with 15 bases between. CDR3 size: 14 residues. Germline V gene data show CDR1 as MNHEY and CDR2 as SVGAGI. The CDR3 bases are TGTGCCAGCGCCTGGGCAGAAATCGGAAACACCATATATTTT. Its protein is CASAWAEIGNTIYF.

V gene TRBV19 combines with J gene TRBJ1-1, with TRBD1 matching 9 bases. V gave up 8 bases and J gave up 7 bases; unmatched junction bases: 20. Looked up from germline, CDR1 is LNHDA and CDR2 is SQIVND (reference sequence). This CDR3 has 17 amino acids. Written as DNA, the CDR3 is TGTGCCAGTCGAATCGCCCGCGGACAGGGGAGGAATCTTGAAGCTTTCTTT. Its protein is CASRIARGQGRNLEAFF.

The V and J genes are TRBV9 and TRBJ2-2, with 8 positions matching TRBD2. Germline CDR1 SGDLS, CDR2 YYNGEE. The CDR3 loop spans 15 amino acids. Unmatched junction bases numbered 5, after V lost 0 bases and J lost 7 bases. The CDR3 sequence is CASSVGGLDGGELFF. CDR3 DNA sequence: TGTGCCAGCAGCGTAGGGGGACTAGATGGCGGGGAGCTGTTTTTT.

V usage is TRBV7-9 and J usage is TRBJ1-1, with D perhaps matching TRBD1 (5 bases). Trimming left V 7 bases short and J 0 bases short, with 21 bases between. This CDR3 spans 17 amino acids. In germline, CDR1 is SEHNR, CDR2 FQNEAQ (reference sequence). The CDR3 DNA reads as TGTGCCAGCACCTCAGGGCCTATATGGAGCTTGAACACTGAAGCTTTCTTT. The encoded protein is CASTSGPIWSLNTEAFF.

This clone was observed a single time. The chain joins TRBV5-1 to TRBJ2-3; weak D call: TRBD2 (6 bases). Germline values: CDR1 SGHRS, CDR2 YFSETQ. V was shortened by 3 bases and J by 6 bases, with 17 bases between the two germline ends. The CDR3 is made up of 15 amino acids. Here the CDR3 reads CASSSGLFGMDTQYF. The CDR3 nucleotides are TGCGCCAGCAGCTCGGGACTTTTTGGTATGGATACGCAGTATTTT.

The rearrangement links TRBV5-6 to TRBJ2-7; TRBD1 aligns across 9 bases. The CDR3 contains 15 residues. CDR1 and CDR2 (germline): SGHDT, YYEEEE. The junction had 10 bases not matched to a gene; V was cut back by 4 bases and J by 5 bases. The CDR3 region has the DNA TGTGCCAGCAGCCCCCCGGGACAGGGAATCCACGAGCAGTACTTC. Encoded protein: CASSPPGQGIHEQYF.

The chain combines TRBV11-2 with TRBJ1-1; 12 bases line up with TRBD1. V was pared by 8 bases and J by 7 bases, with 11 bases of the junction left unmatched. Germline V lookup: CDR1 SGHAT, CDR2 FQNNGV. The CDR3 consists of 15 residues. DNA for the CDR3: TGTGCCAGCCGATCCGGGACAGGGGGCGCCGGTGAAGCTTTCTTT. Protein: CASRSGTGGAGEAFF.

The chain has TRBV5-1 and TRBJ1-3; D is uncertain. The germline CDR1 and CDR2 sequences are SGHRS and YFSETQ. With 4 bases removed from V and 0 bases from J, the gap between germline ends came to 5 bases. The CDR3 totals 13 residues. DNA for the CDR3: TGCGCCAGCAGCACAGACTCTGGAAACACCATATATTTT. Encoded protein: CASSTDSGNTIYF.

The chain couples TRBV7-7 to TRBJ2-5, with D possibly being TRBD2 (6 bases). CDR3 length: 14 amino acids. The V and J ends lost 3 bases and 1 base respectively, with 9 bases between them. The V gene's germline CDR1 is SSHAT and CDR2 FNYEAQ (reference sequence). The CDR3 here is CASSFGGSQETQYF. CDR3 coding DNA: TGTGCCAGCAGCTTTGGGGGGAGCCAAGAGACCCAGTACTTC.

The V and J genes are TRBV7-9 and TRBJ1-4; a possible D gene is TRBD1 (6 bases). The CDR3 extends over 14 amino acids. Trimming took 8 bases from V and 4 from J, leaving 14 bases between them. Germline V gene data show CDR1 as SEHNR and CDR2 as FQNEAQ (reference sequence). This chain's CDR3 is CASQLDSFNEKLFF. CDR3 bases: TGTGCCAGCCAATTGGACAGCTTTAATGAAAAACTGTTTTTT.

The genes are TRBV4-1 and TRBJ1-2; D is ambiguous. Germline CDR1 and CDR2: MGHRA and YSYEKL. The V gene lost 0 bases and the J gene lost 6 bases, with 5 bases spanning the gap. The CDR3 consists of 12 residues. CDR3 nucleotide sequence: TGCGCCAGCAGCCAAGATCTTCATGGCTACACCTTC. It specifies CASSQDLHGYTF.